Below are 15 T cell receptor beta chains sequenced from a single sample in a study of CD8 T cells in ankylosing spondylitis (dated 2017 in TCRdb). Preparation of the library involved 5' RACE. TCRdb names Illumina HiSeq 2500 as the instrument used. TCRdb reanalyzed the raw reads on its own, using fastp at Q25 for trimming and MiXCR for clone calling, and kept in-frame beta chains. Identical CDR3 proteins give one entry, which carries the most common genes and DNA. In all, the sample holds 250,000 or so distinct CDR3 sequences, and roughly a quarter of those were seen once. The ten most abundant clones make up about 0.6% of the sample. Sequencing input: blood, either unsorted or a sorted T cell fraction (not recorded which). Receptor source: a male donor with ankylosing spondylitis or in good health (not recorded which).

This clonotype was seen only once. V is TRBV2 and J is TRBJ2-4; 8 positions agree with TRBD1. J gave up 6 bases and V 2 bases, and 6 bases lay outside the gene matches. Germline V gives CDR1 SNHLY, CDR2 FYNNEI. The CDR3 length is 15 residues. The CDR3 here is CASSETTGGLNIQYF. In DNA, the CDR3 is TGTGCCAGCAGTGAAACAACAGGGGGGTTAAACATTCAGTACTTC.

Many counts were recorded for this clonotype. The chain has TRBV4-2 and TRBJ2-7; D might be TRBD2 (6 bases). This CDR3 region has 14 residues. CDR1 is LGHNA, CDR2 YNFKEQ, per germline. V shed 0 bases and J shed 4 bases, with 10 bases lying between them. The CDR3 coding sequence is TGTGCCAGCAGCCAAGATCCAGGGAGGTACGAGCAGTACTTC. This encodes CASSQDPGRYEQYF.

V usage is TRBV20-1 and J usage is TRBJ2-7; 10 bases fit TRBD1. Trimming cost V 5 bases and J 1 base; bases outside gene matches: 2. Germline assignment: CDR1 DFQATT and CDR2 SNEGSKA (reference sequence). There are 13 residues in the CDR3. The CDR3 sequence: CSALDRGSYEQYF. The DNA of the CDR3 is TGCAGTGCTTTGGACAGGGGGTCCTACGAGCAGTACTTC.

This clonotype appeared a few times. The J gene is TRBJ1-2, the V gene TRBV24-1; maybe TRBD1 (5 bases). The ends were cut back, 2 bases at V and 4 bases at J, with 16 bases in the middle. CDR1 is KGHDR and CDR2 is SFDVKD in the germline V gene. The CDR3 spans 16 residues. CDR3 nucleotides: TGTGCCACCAGTGATTCCGGCCTGCAGGGAAGCTATGGCTACACCTTC. It yields the protein CATSDSGLQGSYGYTF.

There are a few counts of this clonotype. The rearrangement joins TRBV15 to TRBJ2-3; 9 bases are a match to TRBD1. V lost 4 bases, J lost 2 bases, and 16 bases stayed unmatched. CDR1 and CDR2 from the germline V gene are LNHNV and YYDKDF (reference sequence). The CDR3 extends over 19 amino acids. CDR3 DNA: TGTGCCACCAGCAAGGACAGGGGTAGTGCCCTACAATACACAGATACGCAGTATTTT. Its translation: CATSKDRGSALQYTDTQYF.

CDR3 region: CASSRTGSRGYTF. DNA for the CDR3: TGTGCCAGCAGCCGTACAGGGAGCCGCGGCTACACCTTC. J is TRBJ1-2 and V is TRBV6-1, with D perhaps TRBD1 (6 bases). Trimming removed 6 bases at V and 8 bases at J, with 16 bases between. Germline loops: CDR1 MNHNS, CDR2 SASEGT. The CDR3 length is 13 residues.

This clonotype was seen repeatedly, ten times or more. The chain uses TRBV4-1 and TRBJ1-2; D not resolved. Per the germline V gene, CDR1 is MGHRA and CDR2 is YSYEKL. This CDR3 is built from 16 residues. V was pared by 2 bases and J by 0 bases, with 13 bases between. The chain's CDR3 is CASSQHHGRANYGYTF. DNA for the CDR3: TGCGCCAGCAGCCAACACCACGGCCGAGCTAACTATGGCTACACCTTC.

This clonotype was observed a single time. The chain combines TRBV20-1 with TRBJ1-5; tentative D call: TRBD1 (5 bases). Germline CDR1 is DFQATT and CDR2 is SNEGSKA (reference sequence). Trimming removed 4 bases from V and 3 bases from J, with 13 bases in between. The CDR3 length is 14 residues. The CDR3 region has the DNA TGCAGTGCTACCAATCAGGGCACCAATCAGCCCCAGCATTTT. It yields the protein CSATNQGTNQPQHF.

This clonotype was seen at least ten times. The J gene is TRBJ2-6, the V gene TRBV5-1; D call uncertain. Trimming cost V 2 bases and J 0 bases, with 9 bases left between them. Germline CDR1 SGHRS, CDR2 YFSETQ. The CDR3 is 16 residues long. The CDR3 is CASSFSRTSGANVLTF. CDR3 nucleotides: TGCGCCAGCAGCTTTTCACGGACCTCTGGGGCCAACGTCCTGACTTTC.

This clonotype was observed a few times. The chain combines TRBV4-2 with TRBJ2-3; 9 bases match TRBD2. CDR1 and CDR2 (germline): LGHNA, YNFKEQ. The CDR3 consists of 17 residues. The junction had 9 bases not matched to a gene; V was cut back by 4 bases and J by 1 base. CDR3 loop: CASSLRGGDLGTDTQYF. CDR3 nucleotide sequence: TGTGCCAGCAGCCTACGCGGGGGGGATCTAGGCACAGATACGCAGTATTTT.

The rearrangement links TRBV28 to TRBJ2-5, with 11 nucleotides matching TRBD2. This CDR3 is 14 amino acids long. Trimming took 6 bases from V and 1 from J; bases not matched to a gene: 1. Germline-derived CDR1 and CDR2 are MDHEN and SYDVKM. CDR3 DNA sequence: TGTGCCAGCAGGACTAGCGGGGCCCAAGAGACCCAGTACTTC. As protein: CASRTSGAQETQYF.

This chain uses TRBV20-1 with TRBJ1-5; D uncertain. The CDR3 loop spans 13 amino acids. Germline V gene sequence: CDR1 DFQATT, CDR2 SNEGSKA (reference sequence). Trimming stripped 6 bases from V and 3 bases from J, with 12 bases between. This CDR3 reads CSAAPAPNQPQHF. CDR3 bases: TGCAGTGCCGCCCCGGCCCCCAATCAGCCCCAGCATTTT.

This clonotype has at least ten counts. CDR3 nucleotide sequence: TGCGCCAGCAGTTCTGGACAGGAGCCAAAGACCCAGTACTTC. It encodes CASSSGQEPKTQYF. The J gene is TRBJ2-5, the V gene TRBV5-1; TRBD1 matches 7 bases. CDR1 and CDR2 from the germline V gene are SGHRS and YFSETQ. The trim removed 5 bases at V and 6 bases at J, leaving 10 bases unmatched. The CDR3 totals 14 residues.

The rearrangement uses TRBV20-1 and TRBJ2-3; 9 nucleotides align to TRBD2. Germline V gene data show CDR1 as DFQATT and CDR2 as SNEGSKA (reference sequence). This CDR3 is built from 18 residues. Trimming removed 5 bases from V and 3 bases from J; junction bases left unmatched: 18. CDR3 amino acids: CSAPRTSEVATLTDTQYF. CDR3 sequence (DNA): TGCAGTGCTCCCCGGACTAGCGAAGTGGCCACGTTGACAGATACGCAGTATTTT.

This clonotype was counted a few times. The V call is TRBV20-1, the J call TRBJ1-2; D might be TRBD1 (5 bases). Between the trimmed V and J ends, which lost 4 bases and 4 bases, there was a span of 16 bases. The CDR3 is made up of 14 amino acids. The V gene's germline CDR1 is DFQATT and CDR2 SNEGSKA (reference sequence). The chain's CDR3 is CSAKSTWQGYGYTF. The CDR3 DNA reads as TGCAGTGCTAAGTCAACGTGGCAGGGCTATGGCTACACCTTC.